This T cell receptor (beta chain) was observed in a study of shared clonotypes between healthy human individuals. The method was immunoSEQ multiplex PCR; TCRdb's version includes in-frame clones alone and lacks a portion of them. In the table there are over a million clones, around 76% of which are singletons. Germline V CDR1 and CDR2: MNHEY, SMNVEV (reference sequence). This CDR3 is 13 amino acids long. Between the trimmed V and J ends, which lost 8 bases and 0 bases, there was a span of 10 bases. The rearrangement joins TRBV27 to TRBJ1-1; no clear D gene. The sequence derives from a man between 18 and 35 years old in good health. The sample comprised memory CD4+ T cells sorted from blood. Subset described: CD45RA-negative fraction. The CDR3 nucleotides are TGTGCCAGCTCCGCCAGATTGAACACTGAAGCTTTCTTT. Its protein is CASSARLNTEAFF.